These T cell receptor beta chains were read from a single sample in a study of blood T cell repertoires in COVID-19. Only in-frame clones appear in the TCRdb table, and some are missing; sequencing was by immunoSEQ multiplex PCR. Of some 89,000 clones listed, around 80% were seen once; the top ten hold 0.95% to 1.5%. The sequencing sample was made of peripheral blood. These receptors originate from a woman older than 75 with acute or convalescent COVID-19. Both conserved end residues are part of each CDR3. Fields, in order: D gene, J gene, clone size, V gene, CDR3 protein, CDR3 DNA. A D gene is named only where the DNA matches it firmly. Where a row states a size, it is once, few, many or the class of an expanded clone; other rows omit it.

d_call: TRBD2
j_call: TRBJ2-5
clone_size: -
v_call: TRBV6-6
cdr3_aa: CASSVTTSGGQETQYF
cdr3_nt: TGTGCCAGCAGTGTAACTACTAGCGGGGGGCAAGAGACCCAGTACTTC

d_call: -
j_call: TRBJ1-2
clone_size: -
v_call: TRBV5-1
cdr3_aa: CATSTTGEYGYTF
cdr3_nt: TGCGCCACCTCCACGACAGGAGAGTATGGCTACACCTTC

d_call: TRBD1
j_call: TRBJ2-7
clone_size: -
v_call: TRBV6-5
cdr3_aa: CASSWRGTGIREQYF
cdr3_nt: TGTGCCAGCAGCTGGAGAGGGACAGGGATTCGCGAGCAGTACTTC

d_call: -
j_call: TRBJ2-7
clone_size: -
v_call: TRBV11-2
cdr3_aa: CASSLIQGWEQYF
cdr3_nt: TGTGCCAGCAGCTTAATACAGGGTTGGGAGCAGTACTTC

d_call: TRBD1
j_call: TRBJ2-6
clone_size: -
v_call: TRBV5-8
cdr3_aa: CASSLGTGVAGANVLTF
cdr3_nt: TGTGCCAGCAGCTTGGGGACAGGGGTGGCTGGGGCCAACGTCCTGACTTTC

d_call: -
j_call: TRBJ1-4
clone_size: -
v_call: TRBV5-4
cdr3_aa: CASSLGQVNNEKLFF
cdr3_nt: TGTGCCAGCAGCTTGGGACAGGTCAATAATGAAAAACTGTTTTTT

d_call: TRBD1
j_call: TRBJ2-5
clone_size: once
v_call: TRBV3-1/TRBV3-2
cdr3_aa: CASSQLGGRGLQETQYF
cdr3_nt: TGTGCCAGCAGCCAACTAGGTGGCAGGGGGCTCCAAGAGACCCAGTACTTC

d_call: TRBD2
j_call: TRBJ2-2
clone_size: -
v_call: TRBV11-2
cdr3_aa: CASSSSGGAGTGELFF
cdr3_nt: TGTGCCAGCAGCAGTAGCGGGGGGGCGGGCACCGGGGAGCTGTTTTTT

d_call: -
j_call: TRBJ1-4
clone_size: -
v_call: TRBV12-5
cdr3_aa: CASGPSLATNEKLFF
cdr3_nt: TGTGCTAGTGGTCCCTCACTGGCAACTAATGAAAAACTGTTTTTT

d_call: -
j_call: TRBJ2-7
clone_size: -
v_call: TRBV5-1
cdr3_aa: CASSLDTVGEQYF
cdr3_nt: TGCGCCAGCAGCTTGGATACAGTTGGCGAGCAGTACTTC

d_call: -
j_call: TRBJ1-6
clone_size: -
v_call: TRBV19
cdr3_aa: CASSIGGLNTLHF
cdr3_nt: TGTGCCAGTAGTATAGGAGGCCTTAACACCCTCCACTTT

d_call: -
j_call: TRBJ2-5
clone_size: -
v_call: TRBV19
cdr3_aa: CASSSPGTSGGTQYF
cdr3_nt: TGTGCCAGTAGCTCCCCCGGGACATCAGGAGGAACCCAGTACTTC

d_call: TRBD2
j_call: TRBJ2-3
clone_size: -
v_call: TRBV7-2
cdr3_aa: CASSRAASGGVDTQYF
cdr3_nt: TGTGCCAGCAGCCGCGCCGCCAGCGGGGGGGTCGATACGCAGTATTTT

d_call: -
j_call: TRBJ1-5
clone_size: -
v_call: TRBV5-4
cdr3_aa: CASSLQGSNQPQHF
cdr3_nt: TGTGCCAGCAGCTTGCAGGGATCCAATCAGCCCCAGCATTTT

d_call: -
j_call: TRBJ1-3
clone_size: few
v_call: TRBV7-6
cdr3_aa: CASSPEVEGGNTIYF
cdr3_nt: TGTGCCAGCAGCCCCGAGGTTGAGGGAGGAAACACCATATATTTT

d_call: -
j_call: TRBJ2-3
clone_size: -
v_call: TRBV6-5
cdr3_aa: CASSLQGDTQYF
cdr3_nt: TGTGCCAGCAGCCTGCAGGGAGATACGCAGTATTTT

d_call: TRBD1
j_call: TRBJ1-2
clone_size: few
v_call: TRBV7-9
cdr3_aa: CASSLAEGSGGGYTF
cdr3_nt: TGTGCCAGCAGCTTAGCGGAGGGCTCAGGGGGCGGCTACACCTTC

d_call: -
j_call: TRBJ2-2
clone_size: -
v_call: TRBV18
cdr3_aa: CASSPGLNTGELFF
cdr3_nt: TGTGCCAGCTCACCGGGACTGAACACCGGGGAGCTGTTTTTT

d_call: -
j_call: TRBJ1-5
clone_size: -
v_call: TRBV5-5
cdr3_aa: CASSLGAGDQPQHF
cdr3_nt: TGTGCCAGCAGCTTGGGGGCAGGGGATCAGCCCCAGCATTTT

d_call: TRBD1
j_call: TRBJ1-3
clone_size: -
v_call: TRBV29-1
cdr3_aa: CSIWDRASGNTIYF
cdr3_nt: TGCAGCATTTGGGACAGGGCCTCTGGAAACACCATATATTTT

d_call: TRBD1
j_call: TRBJ1-1
clone_size: few
v_call: TRBV7-2
cdr3_aa: CASRPGQDTEAFF
cdr3_nt: TGTGCCAGCAGACCGGGACAGGACACTGAAGCTTTCTTT

d_call: TRBD2
j_call: TRBJ2-3
clone_size: once
v_call: TRBV5-1
cdr3_aa: CASCLAAPTDTQYF
cdr3_nt: TGCGCCTCCTGCCTAGCGGCCCCCACAGATACGCAGTATTTT

d_call: -
j_call: TRBJ2-1
clone_size: few
v_call: TRBV10-1
cdr3_aa: CASTRGEQFF
cdr3_nt: TGCGCCAGCACTAGGGGTGAGCAGTTCTTC

d_call: TRBD1
j_call: TRBJ1-5
clone_size: -
v_call: TRBV27
cdr3_aa: CASSLKTGLGQPQHF
cdr3_nt: TGTGCCAGCAGTCTAAAGACAGGGTTAGGGCAGCCCCAGCATTTT

d_call: TRBD1
j_call: TRBJ1-5
clone_size: few
v_call: TRBV2
cdr3_aa: CASSGQGSNQPQHF
cdr3_nt: TGTGCCAGCAGTGGACAGGGTAGCAATCAGCCCCAGCATTTT

d_call: -
j_call: TRBJ1-2
clone_size: -
v_call: TRBV3-1/TRBV3-2
cdr3_aa: CASSQEGGSSYGYTF
cdr3_nt: TGTGCCAGCAGCCAAGAAGGTGGGAGCTCCTATGGCTACACCTTC

d_call: TRBD1
j_call: TRBJ1-4
clone_size: -
v_call: TRBV10-3
cdr3_aa: CAINAGQGDEKLFF
cdr3_nt: TGTGCCATCAACGCGGGACAGGGAGATGAAAAACTGTTTTTT

d_call: TRBD2
j_call: TRBJ2-3
clone_size: -
v_call: TRBV3-1/TRBV3-2
cdr3_aa: CASSPGSSGSTDTQYF
cdr3_nt: TGTGCCAGCAGCCCTGGGTCTAGCGGGAGCACAGATACGCAGTATTTT

d_call: -
j_call: TRBJ2-7
clone_size: -
v_call: TRBV14
cdr3_aa: CASSQAGVYYEQYF
cdr3_nt: TGTGCCAGCAGCCAAGCGGGAGTCTACTACGAGCAGTACTTC

d_call: -
j_call: TRBJ2-3
clone_size: -
v_call: TRBV6-4
cdr3_aa: CASSDSQRASDTQYF
cdr3_nt: TGTGCCAGCAGTGACTCCCAGCGGGCGTCAGATACGCAGTATTTT

d_call: -
j_call: TRBJ1-1
clone_size: -
v_call: TRBV27
cdr3_aa: CASSSGVGNTEAFF
cdr3_nt: TGTGCCAGCAGCTCGGGGGTGGGGAACACTGAAGCTTTCTTT

d_call: TRBD2
j_call: TRBJ2-3
clone_size: -
v_call: TRBV24-1
cdr3_aa: CATSDPETSGRDTQYF
cdr3_nt: TGTGCCACCAGTGACCCGGAGACTAGCGGGAGGGATACGCAGTATTTT

d_call: TRBD1
j_call: TRBJ1-5
clone_size: few
v_call: TRBV19
cdr3_aa: CASSISGTGTINQPQHF
cdr3_nt: TGTGCCAGTAGTATCTCCGGGACAGGGACCATCAATCAGCCCCAGCATTTT

d_call: TRBD2
j_call: TRBJ2-2
clone_size: -
v_call: TRBV4-2
cdr3_aa: CASSQLAGGPNTGELFF
cdr3_nt: TGTGCCAGCAGCCAACTAGCGGGGGGGCCGAACACCGGGGAGCTGTTTTTT